One and the same sample provided the 18 T cell receptor beta chains below, sequenced in a study of blood T cell repertoires in COVID-19. Measured with immunoSEQ multiplex PCR; TCRdb has only the in-frame clones, and not every one. In the table there are tens of thousands of clones, about 90% of which are singletons. The sample comprised peripheral blood. The receptor source for this set is a woman in her seventies with acute or convalescent COVID-19.

This CDR3 reads CASSLETGGMQETQYF. DNA of the CDR3: TGTGCCAGCAGCTTGGAGACAGGGGGAATGCAAGAGACCCAGTACTTC. The chain links TRBV5-6 to TRBJ2-5, with 9 bases matching TRBD1. Germline V CDR1 and CDR2: SGHDT, YYEEEE. The V and J ends lost 0 bases and 2 bases, in that order; junction bases with no gene match: 5. The CDR3 is 16 amino acids. Filled out from reference TRBV5-6 and TRBJ2-5, the complete variable domain reads DAGVTQSPTHLIKTRGQQVTLRCSPKSGHDTVSWYQQALGQGPQFIFQYYEEEERQRGNFPDRFSGHQFPNYSSELNVNALLLGDSALYLCASSLETGGMQETQYFGPGTRLLVL.

The chain uses TRBV27 and TRBJ1-2; 9 bases line up with TRBD1. The CDR3 contains 16 residues. Germline V lookup: CDR1 MNHEY, CDR2 SMNVEV (reference sequence). V trimming: 0 bases; J trimming: 7 bases; junction bases outside the gene matches: 9. The CDR3 reads CASSLSPGQGVSGYTF. Here the CDR3 DNA reads TGTGCCAGCAGTTTATCACCGGGACAGGGTGTTTCTGGCTACACCTTC.

A single count supports this clone. The J gene is TRBJ2-7, the V gene TRBV7-9; D uncertain. Per the germline V gene, CDR1 is SEHNR and CDR2 is FQNEAQ (reference sequence). Trimming shortened V by 3 bases and J by 4 bases, and 10 bases separated the two germline ends. The CDR3 is 13 amino acids. The CDR3 region has the DNA TGTGCCAGCAGCTTCGAGAATGATTACGAGCAGTACTTC. Protein product: CASSFENDYEQYF.

The rearrangement links TRBV2 to TRBJ1-6, with D perhaps TRBD1 (6 bases). Germline-derived CDR1 and CDR2 are SNHLY and FYNNEI. This CDR3 spans 16 amino acids. V was shortened by 2 bases and J by 0 bases, with 8 bases between the two germline ends. The CDR3 DNA follows: TGTGCCAGCAGTGAAAGGACAGTCTCCTATAATTCACCCCTCCACTTT. Translation gives CASSERTVSYNSPLHF.

The V and J genes are TRBV18 and TRBJ2-7; 11 nucleotides agree with TRBD1. From germline, CDR1 is KGHSH and CDR2 LQKENI. The CDR3 runs 15 residues. The ends lost 3 bases at V and 4 bases at J; junction bases unmatched: 5. CDR3 loop: CASSPQDRGLYEQYF. CDR3 DNA: TGTGCCAGCTCACCCCAGGACAGGGGGCTATACGAGCAGTACTTC.

The rearrangement links TRBV5-1 to TRBJ2-7, with 7 bases lining up with TRBD2. The CDR3 is 14 amino acids. J lost 2 bases, V lost 0 bases, and 2 bases had no gene match. Per the germline V gene, CDR1 is SGHRS and CDR2 is YFSETQ. The CDR3 here is CASSLGLATYEQYF. The CDR3 bases are TGCGCCAGCAGCTTGGGACTAGCCACCTACGAGCAGTACTTC.

This chain connects TRBV10-2 to TRBJ1-1; D not certain. V was clipped by 4 bases and J by 6 bases, with 9 bases between them. CDR3 length equals 12 residues. Per germline, CDR1 WSHSY and CDR2 SAAADI. The CDR3 protein is CASSVGGAEAFF. DNA for the CDR3: TGCGCCAGCAGTGTAGGAGGCGCTGAAGCTTTCTTT.

J is TRBJ2-5 and V is TRBV6-5; tentative D call: TRBD1 (5 bases). The CDR3 runs to 12 residues. The ends were cut back, 6 bases at V and 5 bases at J, with 10 bases in the middle. Germline V lookup: CDR1 MNHEY, CDR2 SVGAGI. The CDR3 loop reads CASRPSGETQYF. The CDR3 bases are TGTGCCAGCAGGCCCTCAGGGGAGACCCAGTACTTC.

V gene TRBV29-1 combines with J gene TRBJ2-5, with a tentative D call TRBD1 (6 bases). The V end lost 7 bases, the J end lost 0 bases, and 9 bases lay between the germline ends. The CDR3 is 12 residues long. Germline V gives CDR1 SQVTM, CDR2 ANQGSEA. The CDR3 is CSGRDNQETQYF. CDR3 bases: TGCAGCGGCCGGGACAACCAAGAGACCCAGTACTTC.

The chain carries TRBV23-1 and TRBJ1-3, with 10 bases identical to TRBD1. TRBV23-1 counts as an open reading frame of uncertain function. CDR3 length equals 20 residues. J gave up 6 bases and V 1 base, and 18 bases lay outside the gene matches. CDR3 region: CASSQFTGTGVWTGVNTIYF. In DNA, the CDR3 is TGCGCCAGCAGTCAATTTACCGGGACAGGGGTCTGGACGGGGGTAAACACCATATATTTT.

V usage is TRBV5-1 and J usage is TRBJ1-2; D remains unclear. The V end lost 0 bases, the J end lost 0 bases, and 9 bases lay between the germline ends. This CDR3 has 15 amino acids. Germline V lookup: CDR1 SGHRS, CDR2 YFSETQ. The CDR3: CASSLGQASNYGYTF. The DNA for the CDR3 is TGCGCCAGCAGCTTGGGGCAGGCTTCTAACTATGGCTACACCTTC.

The chain couples TRBV28 to TRBJ2-3; TRBD2 might be the D (6 bases). V lost 5 bases to trimming and J lost 4 bases, with 16 bases between them. This CDR3 comprises 15 residues. Germline V gives CDR1 MDHEN, CDR2 SYDVKM. CDR3 DNA: TGTGCCAGCAGTCCCTCGGGGGAAGCGTCAGATACGCAGTATTTT. As protein: CASSPSGEASDTQYF.

The chain has TRBV5-6 and TRBJ1-1; a possible D gene is TRBD1 (6 bases). This CDR3 is 15 amino acids long. Germline assignment: CDR1 SGHDT and CDR2 YYEEEE. Trimming pared 5 bases from V and 1 base from J, leaving 15 bases between. The DNA of the CDR3 is TGTGCCAGCAGACGAAAACCGGGACAGAACACTGAAGCTTTCTTT. This gives the protein CASRRKPGQNTEAFF.

V gene TRBV5-6 combines with J gene TRBJ2-7; no clear D gene. The CDR3 covers 14 residues. Germline lookup yields CDR1 SGHDT and CDR2 YYEEEE. Trimming took off 0 bases at V and 4 bases at J, with 11 bases between the two ends. The DNA for the CDR3 is TGTGCCAGCAGCTTGGACGCGATGGAGTACGAGCAGTACTTC. Residues: CASSLDAMEYEQYF.

V gene TRBV5-8 combines with J gene TRBJ1-2, with unresolved D. The CDR3 is made up of 10 amino acids. The germline CDR1 and CDR2 sequences are SGHTS and YDEGEE. V dropped 4 bases and J dropped 9 bases, with 7 bases sitting between them. In DNA, the CDR3 is TGTGCCAGCAGCAGACTGCGCTACACCTTC. Residues: CASSRLRYTF.

This chain uses TRBV6-2 or TRBV6-3 with TRBJ1-5, with 8 positions matching TRBD1. Germline CDR1 is MNHEY and CDR2 is SVGEGT. J was trimmed by 3 bases and V by 5 bases; bases with no gene match: 6. This CDR3 contains 15 residues. CDR3 DNA: TGTGCCAGCAGTAAAGACAGGGGACACAATCAGCCCCAGCATTTT. Its translation: CASSKDRGHNQPQHF.

The J gene is TRBJ2-2, the V gene TRBV28, with TRBD2 identical over 12 bases. CDR3 length: 17 residues. V gave up 6 bases and J gave up 0 bases; unmatched junction bases: 5. The germline V gene has CDR1 MDHEN and CDR2 SYDVKM. The CDR3 bases are TGTGCCAGCAGCACGTGGACTAGCGGGACGAACACCGGGGAGCTGTTTTTT. This gives the protein CASSTWTSGTNTGELFF.

V gene TRBV19 combines with J gene TRBJ2-1; possibly TRBD2 for D (6 bases). Germline V gene lookup returns CDR1 LNHDA and CDR2 SQIVND (reference sequence). The CDR3 totals 12 residues. V gave up 1 base and J gave up 15 bases, with 13 bases separating them. The CDR3 bases are TGTGCCAGTAGTATAGGACTAGTGTCTTGGTTCTTC. It translates to CASSIGLVSWFF.